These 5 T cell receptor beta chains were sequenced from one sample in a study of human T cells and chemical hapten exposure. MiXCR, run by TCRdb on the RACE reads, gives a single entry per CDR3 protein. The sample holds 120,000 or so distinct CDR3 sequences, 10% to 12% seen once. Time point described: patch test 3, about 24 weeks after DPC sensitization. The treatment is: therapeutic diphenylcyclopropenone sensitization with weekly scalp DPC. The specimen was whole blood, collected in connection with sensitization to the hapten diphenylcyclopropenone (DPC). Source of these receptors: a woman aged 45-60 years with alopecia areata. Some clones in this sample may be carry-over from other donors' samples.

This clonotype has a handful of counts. For the CDR3, the DNA is TGCGCCAGCAGCTTGAACAAGGACTACACCTTC. Its translation: CASSLNKDYTF. J is TRBJ1-2 and V is TRBV5-1; the D is unclear. This CDR3 comprises 11 residues. The V gene lost 1 base and the J gene lost 10 bases, with 8 bases spanning the gap. Germline V gives CDR1 SGHRS, CDR2 YFSETQ.

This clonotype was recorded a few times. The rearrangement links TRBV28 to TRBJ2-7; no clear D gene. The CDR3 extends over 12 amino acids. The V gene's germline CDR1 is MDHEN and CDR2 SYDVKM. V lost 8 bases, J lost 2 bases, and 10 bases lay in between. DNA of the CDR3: TGTGCCAGCCTAGAGGTTCCCTACGAGCAGTACTTC. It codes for CASLEVPYEQYF.

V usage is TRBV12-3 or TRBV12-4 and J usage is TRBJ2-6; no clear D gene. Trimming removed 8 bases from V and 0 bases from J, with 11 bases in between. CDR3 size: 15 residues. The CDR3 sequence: CASDGPNSGANVLTF. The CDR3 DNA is TGTGCCAGCGACGGACCCAACTCTGGGGCCAACGTCCTGACTTTC.

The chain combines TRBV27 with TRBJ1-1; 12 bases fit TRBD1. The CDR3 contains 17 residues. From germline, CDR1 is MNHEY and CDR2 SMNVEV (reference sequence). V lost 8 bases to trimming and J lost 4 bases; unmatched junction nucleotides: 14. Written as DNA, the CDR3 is TGTGCCAGCGAAGGCCGGGACAGGGGGCGAAGGGGCACTGAAGCTTTCTTT. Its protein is CASEGRDRGRRGTEAFF.

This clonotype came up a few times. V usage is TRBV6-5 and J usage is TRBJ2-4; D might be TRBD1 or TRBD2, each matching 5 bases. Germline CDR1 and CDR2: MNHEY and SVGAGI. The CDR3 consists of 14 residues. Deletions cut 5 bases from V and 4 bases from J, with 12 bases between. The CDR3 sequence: CASSLRDGKNIQYF. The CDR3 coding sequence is TGTGCCAGCAGTCTCCGGGACGGGAAAAACATTCAGTACTTC.